This TCR beta chain was found in a study of spatial heterogeneity in lung cancer. Study-level results: Expanded tumor TCRs that were ubiquitous appeared in blood more at resection than follow-up.

Trimming cost V 5 bases and J 0 bases, with 10 bases left between them. The germline CDR1 and CDR2 sequences are MGHRA and YSYEKL. The length of the CDR3 is 15 residues. This clonotype was seen ten or more times. Its matching antigen is unknown. TCRdb re-analysed the 5' RACE reads in MiXCR, keeping a single row per CDR3 protein. The sample contains about 46,000 distinct CDR3 sequences, 12% of which appear only once. Time point of the sample: blood at routine non-recurrence follow-up after resection. Unsorted samples of tumor, nontumor lung or frozen PBMC had their whole RNA sequenced. This rearrangement joins TRBV4-1 to TRBJ2-2; weak D call: TRBD1 (6 bases). Sequenced here: PBMCs, sampled at follow-up. This receptor was taken from a male donor with early-stage non-small cell lung cancer. The CDR3 DNA follows: TGCGCCAGCAGCTTGGGACAAGCGAACACCGGGGAGCTGTTTTTT. This encodes CASSLGQANTGELFF.